Reported below is one T cell receptor beta chain. Its antigen remains unidentified. These data belong to a study of brain T cells in children with intractable seizures. Germline CDR1 and CDR2: SNHLY and FYNNEI. The CDR3 consists of 13 residues. V trimming: 4 bases; J trimming: 4 bases; junction bases outside the gene matches: 3. Noted time point: blood from clinic visit 5 months post-surgery; TSC patient then seizure free. Patients received at least one anti-epileptic drug before surgery. Using immunoSEQ multiplex PCR, the repertoire was profiled, and TCRdb retains in-frame clones only, with some absent. The table includes about 340,000 clones, over 90% detected once. Whole-study findings and limits: Only CDR3 sequence similarity suggested viral specificity, without known HCMV serostatus. Clones missing pre-surgery may reflect undersampling of that blood sample.

This receptor was obtained from a boy younger than two with tuberous sclerosis and intractable seizures. The chain carries TRBV2 and TRBJ1-2, with TRBD1 identical over 7 bases. The sequences come from peripheral blood, collected 4 to 5 months after surgery. CDR3 region: CASSARGAYGYTF. The CDR3 nucleotides are TGTGCCAGCAGTGCCAGGGGGGCCTATGGCTACACCTTC.